Here is one TCR beta chain with its context. Its antigen is unidentified. The sample comes from a study of cytomegalovirus exposure and HLA in healthy donors. Study context: The 90 to 150 validation repertoires, a later analysis reported, used the same platform as the roughly 730 repertoires from the first cohort.

The assay was immunoSEQ multiplex PCR, and TCRdb's table has in-frame clones only and misses some. The repertoire has over 150,000 clones, about 80% of them found once; the top ten carry 2.8%. This CDR3 is 11 amino acids long. V was trimmed by 7 bases and J by 1 base, leaving 4 bases between them. Germline V gene lookup returns CDR1 MNHEY and CDR2 SMNVEV (reference sequence). Study-level results: The classifier reportedly diagnosed cytomegalovirus status with high sensitivity and specificity. Researchers catalogued about 150 TCR beta chains as cytomegalovirus-associated.

Separate from the approximately 600-subject first cohort was the approximately 120-subject validation cohort, to which the donors belonged. The V gene is TRBV27, the J gene TRBJ1-1; D call uncertain. The source is a woman aged 18 to 35 in good health and CMV-seropositive. The source material was PBMCs. The CDR3 sequence: CASKRNTEAFF. The CDR3 nucleotides are TGTGCCAGCAAGCGGAACACTGAAGCTTTCTTT.